The rows below give T cell receptor beta chains drawn from one sample of a study of PD-L1 blockade in urothelial cancer. Assay: immunoSEQ multiplex PCR; the TCRdb copy retains only in-frame clones and omits some. The sample yields around 100,000 clones, roughly 87% seen once. The material was PBMCs, obtained around atezolizumab (anti-PD-L1) treatment. These receptor sequences come from a man in his fifties or sixties with urothelial cancer. Both conserved end residues are part of each CDR3. A D gene is named only where the DNA matches it firmly. The size field is filled for only some rows; it gives once, few, many or a size class.

d_call	cdr3_length	v_call	j_call	clone_size	cdr3_nt	cdr3_aa
TRBD1	15	TRBV5-6	TRBJ1-6	NA	TGTGCCAGCAGCCCCACGACAGGGGGGCGTTCACCCCTCCACTTT	CASSPTTGGRSPLHF
TRBD1	14	TRBV9	TRBJ2-7	NA	TGTGCCAGCAGCGTGACAGGGGGAGACTACGAGCAGTACTTC	CASSVTGGDYEQYF
NA	14	TRBV7-8	TRBJ1-1	NA	TGTGCCAGCAGCCCCGGGGGGATGAACACTGAAGCTTTCTTT	CASSPGGMNTEAFF
TRBD1	14	TRBV5-1	TRBJ2-7	NA	TGCGCCAGCAAAAAGGACAGGGCCACCTACGAGCAGTACTTC	CASKKDRATYEQYF
TRBD1	14	TRBV10-3	TRBJ1-5	NA	TGTGCCATCTCAGAGGGGGGACAGAATCAGCCCCAGCATTTT	CAISEGGQNQPQHF
TRBD1	14	TRBV6-4	TRBJ2-2	NA	TGTGCCAGCAGTGTAGGGGGCGAGACCGGGGAGCTGTTTTTT	CASSVGGETGELFF
NA	12	TRBV21-1	TRBJ2-5	NA	TGTGCCAGCCCTGTATGTAGCGAGACCCAGTACTTC	CASPVCSETQYF
NA	13	TRBV6-6	TRBJ1-2	NA	TGTGCCAGCAGTTATACAGGAGACTATGGCTACACCTTC	CASSYTGDYGYTF
NA	15	TRBV28	TRBJ1-2	NA	TGTGCCAGCAGTTCGCCCGGGACTTTGGACTATGGCTACACCTTC	CASSSPGTLDYGYTF
TRBD1	15	TRBV9	TRBJ2-7	NA	TGTGCCAGCAGCACCGGGACAGATCCCCCCTACGAGCAGTACTTC	CASSTGTDPPYEQYF
NA	14	TRBV5-1	TRBJ2-2	NA	TGCGCCAGCAGCTTGGACAGGGTCACCGGGGAGCTGTTTTTT	CASSLDRVTGELFF
NA	15	TRBV7-2	TRBJ2-7	few	TGTGCCAGCAGCTTAGGGGCAACGTTTTCCTACGAGCAGTACTTC	CASSLGATFSYEQYF
TRBD1	15	TRBV11-2	TRBJ1-4	NA	TGTGCCAGCAGCCCAAGACAGGGGCTCAATGAAAAACTGTTTTTT	CASSPRQGLNEKLFF
TRBD2	14	TRBV19	TRBJ2-7	NA	TGTGCCAGTACCTCTAGCGGGGTCTCCTACGAGCAGTACTTC	CASTSSGVSYEQYF
NA	15	TRBV7-2	TRBJ2-7	NA	TGTGCCAGCAGCTTAGGACCGGGTATGGCCTACGAGCAGTACTTC	CASSLGPGMAYEQYF
NA	15	TRBV6-1	TRBJ2-4	NA	TGTGCCAGCAGAGAACTAGTACTAGCCAAAAACATTCAGTACTTC	CASRELVLAKNIQYF
TRBD1	14	TRBV7-2	TRBJ1-5	NA	TGTGCCAGCAGCTCTGGACAGGCCAATCAGCCCCAGCATTTT	CASSSGQANQPQHF
NA	12	TRBV28	TRBJ1-5	once	TGTGCCACCAAACTTCCCCATCAGCCCCAGCATTTT	CATKLPHQPQHF